This is a list of T cell receptor beta chains from one sample in a study of cytomegalovirus exposure and HLA in healthy donors. Only in-frame clones appear in the TCRdb table, and some are missing; sequencing was by immunoSEQ multiplex PCR. The sample contains 130,000 to 150,000 clones, 70% to 80% of which appear only once. Source material: PBMCs. These receptors were collected from a woman aged 18-35 years in good health and CMV-seropositive. The CDR3 runs from the conserved cysteine through the conserved F or W. Fields, in order: clone size, V gene, CDR3 protein. The listing skips clone size in some rows; elsewhere it reads once, few, many or a size class.

clone_size: -
v_call: TRBV11-3
cdr3_aa: CASSFGGTDTQYF

clone_size: -
v_call: TRBV30
cdr3_aa: CACTAGIPGDTQYF

clone_size: -
v_call: TRBV5-5
cdr3_aa: CASSLGDTKNEKLFF

clone_size: -
v_call: TRBV5-1
cdr3_aa: CASSFNPGQGSNEQYF

clone_size: -
v_call: TRBV15
cdr3_aa: CATSTVAGGGTDTQYF

clone_size: -
v_call: TRBV2
cdr3_aa: CASSIHRERFF

clone_size: -
v_call: TRBV4-3
cdr3_aa: CASSRRTDNSPLHF

clone_size: -
v_call: TRBV19
cdr3_aa: CASSIGWGDTEAFF

clone_size: -
v_call: TRBV2
cdr3_aa: CASSELASTDTQYF

clone_size: -
v_call: TRBV7-2
cdr3_aa: CASSENHSPLHF

clone_size: -
v_call: TRBV11-2
cdr3_aa: CASSFSGGSYNEQFF

clone_size: -
v_call: TRBV12-5
cdr3_aa: CASGYDSYYGYTF

clone_size: -
v_call: TRBV19
cdr3_aa: CASKPRDRAHEKLFF

clone_size: -
v_call: TRBV5-1
cdr3_aa: CASSLAEDRSSEKLFF

clone_size: -
v_call: TRBV27
cdr3_aa: CASSSGLYNEQFF

clone_size: -
v_call: TRBV19
cdr3_aa: CASTPGQNSPLHF

clone_size: -
v_call: TRBV30
cdr3_aa: CAWSVSVVSYEQYF

clone_size: -
v_call: TRBV7-9
cdr3_aa: CASSLGPQGTNEKLFF

clone_size: -
v_call: TRBV7-9
cdr3_aa: CASSPPGQSNTEAFF

clone_size: -
v_call: TRBV29-1
cdr3_aa: CSVGDSPDTQYF

clone_size: -
v_call: TRBV19
cdr3_aa: CASSSDRLNTEAFF

clone_size: -
v_call: TRBV2
cdr3_aa: CASSESGGRNQPQHF

clone_size: -
v_call: TRBV6-5
cdr3_aa: CASSYEQGANNEQFF

clone_size: -
v_call: TRBV13
cdr3_aa: CASSWLKDSNEQFF

clone_size: -
v_call: TRBV5-5
cdr3_aa: CASSEEPVGGLSQETQYF

clone_size: few
v_call: TRBV6-1
cdr3_aa: CASSARTSGGSYEQYF

clone_size: -
v_call: TRBV5-1
cdr3_aa: CASSLNPRETQYF

clone_size: -
v_call: TRBV19
cdr3_aa: CASSIFTGGSNQPQHF

clone_size: -
v_call: TRBV4-1
cdr3_aa: CASSPLATGTGLPDTQYF

clone_size: once
v_call: TRBV7-9
cdr3_aa: CASRSGQDNYGYTF

clone_size: -
v_call: TRBV5-1
cdr3_aa: CASSLGLAGPYNEQFF

clone_size: -
v_call: TRBV1
cdr3_aa: CTSSSGQEDATEQYF

clone_size: -
v_call: TRBV11-2
cdr3_aa: CASSLAVGLAGGKQYF

clone_size: -
v_call: TRBV10-3
cdr3_aa: CAISGPGGETQYF

clone_size: few
v_call: TRBV5-1
cdr3_aa: CASSLSPQGAGEKLFF

clone_size: -
v_call: TRBV5-6
cdr3_aa: CASSSWAGAGGSNQPQHF

clone_size: few
v_call: TRBV28
cdr3_aa: CASSLVDRQDGEQFF

clone_size: -
v_call: TRBV5-8
cdr3_aa: CASSFRQGITEAFF

clone_size: -
v_call: TRBV11-2
cdr3_aa: CASSLDLGPQRVNTIYF

clone_size: -
v_call: TRBV27
cdr3_aa: CASSISAGTGVYNEQFF

clone_size: -
v_call: TRBV5-1
cdr3_aa: CASSSWDRVSNEQFF

clone_size: once
v_call: TRBV7-6
cdr3_aa: CASSLAGSVYGYTF

clone_size: -
v_call: TRBV7-9
cdr3_aa: CASSSQGLTEAFF

clone_size: -
v_call: TRBV7-9
cdr3_aa: CASSLADSYGYTF

clone_size: -
v_call: TRBV6-5
cdr3_aa: CASSVVASTDTQYF

clone_size: once
v_call: TRBV2
cdr3_aa: CASGGQPNPEAFF